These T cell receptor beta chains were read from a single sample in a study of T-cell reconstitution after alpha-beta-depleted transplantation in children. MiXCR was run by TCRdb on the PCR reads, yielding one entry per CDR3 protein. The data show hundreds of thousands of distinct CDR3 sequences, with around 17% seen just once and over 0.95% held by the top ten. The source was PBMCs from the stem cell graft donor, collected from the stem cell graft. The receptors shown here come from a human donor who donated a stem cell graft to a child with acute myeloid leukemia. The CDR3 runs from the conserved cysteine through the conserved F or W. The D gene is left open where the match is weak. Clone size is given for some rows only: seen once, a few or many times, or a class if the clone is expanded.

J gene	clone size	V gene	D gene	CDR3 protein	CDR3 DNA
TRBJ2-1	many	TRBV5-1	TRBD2	CASSLDSGTSRFEQFF	TGCGCCAGCAGCTTGGACTCCGGGACTAGCCGATTTGAGCAGTTCTTC
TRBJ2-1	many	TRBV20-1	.	CSGTFYNEQFF	TGCAGCGGGACTTTTTACAATGAGCAGTTCTTC
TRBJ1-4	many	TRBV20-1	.	CSANGMTNEKLFF	TGCAGTGCGAACGGGATGACTAATGAAAAACTGTTTTTT
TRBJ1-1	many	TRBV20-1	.	CSARTLLMTEAFF	TGCAGTGCTCGGACACTCTTGATGACTGAAGCTTTCTTT
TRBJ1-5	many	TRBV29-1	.	CSVVAGAYNQPQHF	TGCAGCGTTGTGGCAGGGGCATACAATCAGCCCCAGCATTTT
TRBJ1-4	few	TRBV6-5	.	CASSYSNLGGHSNEKLFF	TGTGCCAGCAGTTACTCGAATCTCGGCGGTCATTCTAATGAAAAACTGTTTTTT
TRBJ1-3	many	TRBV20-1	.	CSASGGNTIYF	TGCAGTGCTAGCGGTGGAAACACCATATATTTT
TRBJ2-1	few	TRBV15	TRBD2	CATSRGGSGGAYNEQFF	TGTGCCACCAGCAGAGGTGGAAGCGGGGGGGCCTACAATGAGCAGTTCTTC
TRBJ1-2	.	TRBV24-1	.	CATSEENYGYTF	TGTGCCACCAGTGAGGAAAACTATGGCTACACCTTC
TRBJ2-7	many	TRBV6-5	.	CASSSWQANYEQYF	TGTGCCAGCAGTTCGTGGCAGGCCAACTACGAGCAGTACTTC
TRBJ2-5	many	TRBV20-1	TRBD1	CSAWGDRARETQYF	TGCAGTGCTTGGGGGGACAGGGCTCGGGAGACCCAGTACTTC
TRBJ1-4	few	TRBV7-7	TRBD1	CAGSRDRNEKLFF	TGTGCCGGCAGTCGGGACAGAAATGAAAAACTGTTTTTT
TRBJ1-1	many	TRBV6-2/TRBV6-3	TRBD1	CASRGSTGALNTEAFF	TGTGCCAGCAGGGGATCGACAGGGGCTCTGAACACTGAAGCTTTCTTT
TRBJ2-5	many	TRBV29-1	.	CSVEQTQYF	TGCAGCGTTGAACAGACCCAGTACTTC
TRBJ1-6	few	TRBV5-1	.	CASSLDLGDTPLHF	TGCGCCAGCAGCTTGGACCTGGGGGACACACCCCTCCACTTT
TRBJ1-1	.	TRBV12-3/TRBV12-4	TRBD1	CASRRDRNTEAFF	TGTGCCAGCAGGCGGGACAGAAACACTGAAGCTTTCTTT
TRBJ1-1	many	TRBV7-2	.	CASSLEATNTEAFF	TGTGCCAGCAGCTTAGAGGCAACTAACACTGAAGCTTTCTTT
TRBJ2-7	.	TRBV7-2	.	CASSLDIGSYEQYF	TGTGCCAGCAGCTTGGACATAGGGTCCTACGAGCAGTACTTC
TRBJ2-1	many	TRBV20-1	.	CSASPKEQERFF	TGCAGTGCTAGCCCTAAAGAACAGGAACGGTTCTTC
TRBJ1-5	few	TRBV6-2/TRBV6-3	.	CASSYVGAPQPQHF	TGTGCCAGCAGTTACGTGGGAGCCCCGCAGCCCCAGCATTTT
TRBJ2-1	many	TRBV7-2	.	CASSPQKQGPYNEQFF	TGTGCCAGCAGCCCCCAAAAACAGGGTCCCTACAATGAGCAGTTCTTC
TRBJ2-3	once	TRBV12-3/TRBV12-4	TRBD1	CASSPSPPDRGIYF	TGTGCCAGCAGTCCATCTCCCCCGGACAGGGGGATATATTTT
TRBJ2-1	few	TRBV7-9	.	CASRDATYNEQFF	TGTGCCAGCAGGGACGCTACCTACAATGAGCAGTTCTTC
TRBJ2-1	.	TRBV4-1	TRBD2	CASSQDPLGGYNEQFF	TGCGCCAGCAGCCAAGACCCCTTGGGGGGGTACAATGAGCAGTTCTTC
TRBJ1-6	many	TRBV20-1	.	CSASGKDPWNSPLHF	TGCAGTGCTAGTGGCAAAGATCCTTGGAATTCACCCCTCCACTTT
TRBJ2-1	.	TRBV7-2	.	CASSFRELGFNEQFF	TGTGCCAGCAGCTTTAGGGAACTCGGGTTCAATGAGCAGTTCTTC
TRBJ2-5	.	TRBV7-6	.	CASSSLGGAGETQYF	TGTGCCAGCAGCTCCCTAGGGGGCGCGGGGGAGACCCAGTACTTC
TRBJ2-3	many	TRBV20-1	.	CSASDRGWTDTQYF	TGCAGTGCTAGCGACCGGGGATGGACAGATACGCAGTATTTT
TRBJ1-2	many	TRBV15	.	CATSREQGEGYTF	TGTGCCACCAGCAGAGAACAGGGCGAGGGCTACACCTTC
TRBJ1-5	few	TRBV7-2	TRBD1	CASSMTGRSNQPQHF	TGTGCCAGCAGCATGACAGGGAGGAGCAATCAGCCCCAGCATTTT
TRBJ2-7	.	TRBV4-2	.	CASSQDIRRYEQYF	TGTGCCAGCAGCCAAGATATCCGACGCTACGAGCAGTACTTC
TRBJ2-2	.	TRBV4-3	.	CASSQAIRGSGELFF	TGCGCCAGCAGCCAAGCCATCAGGGGATCAGGGGAGCTGTTTTTT
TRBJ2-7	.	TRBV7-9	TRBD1	CASSPQGPDYEQYF	TGTGCCAGCAGCCCACAGGGGCCGGACTACGAGCAGTACTTC
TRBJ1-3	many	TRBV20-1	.	CSASMISGNTIYF	TGCAGTGCTAGTATGATCTCTGGAAACACCATATATTTT
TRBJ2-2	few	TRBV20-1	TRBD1	CSAMEDRGANTGELFF	TGCAGTGCTATGGAAGACAGGGGCGCGAACACCGGGGAGCTGTTTTTT
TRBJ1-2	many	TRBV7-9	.	CASSFDTRDGYTF	TGTGCCAGCAGCTTTGACACGAGGGATGGCTACACCTTC
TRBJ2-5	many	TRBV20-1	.	CSARPFDHIKETQYF	TGCAGTGCTAGACCCTTCGATCATATTAAAGAGACCCAGTACTTC
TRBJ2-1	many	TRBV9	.	CASSTRPGYNEQFF	TGTGCCAGCAGCACCCGACCCGGCTACAATGAGCAGTTCTTC
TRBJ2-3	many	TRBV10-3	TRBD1	CAISEPRDRPQYF	TGTGCCATCAGTGAGCCCCGGGACAGGCCGCAGTATTTT